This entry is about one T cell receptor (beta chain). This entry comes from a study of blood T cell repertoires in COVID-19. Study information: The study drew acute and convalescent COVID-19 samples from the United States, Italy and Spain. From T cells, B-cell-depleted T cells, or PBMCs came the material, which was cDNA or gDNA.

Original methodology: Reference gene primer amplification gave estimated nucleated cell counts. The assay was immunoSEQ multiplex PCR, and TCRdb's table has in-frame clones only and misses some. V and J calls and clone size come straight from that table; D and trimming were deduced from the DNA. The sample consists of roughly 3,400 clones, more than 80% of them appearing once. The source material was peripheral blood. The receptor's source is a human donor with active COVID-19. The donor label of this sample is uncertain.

The CDR3 sequence is CASSLSALYNEQFF. CDR3 nucleotides: TGTGCCAGCAGTTTATCGGCCCTTTACAATGAGCAGTTCTTC. The gene calls are TRBV27 and TRBJ2-1; no firm D call. From germline, CDR1 is MNHEY and CDR2 SMNVEV (reference sequence). The CDR3 runs to 14 residues. The germline V and J ends were trimmed by 0 bases and 4 bases, with 7 bases remaining between them.